The rows below give T cell receptor beta chains drawn from one sample of a study of blood T cell repertoires in COVID-19. Sequencing used immunoSEQ multiplex PCR; TCRdb keeps in-frame clones, though not all of them. The sample holds under 150,000 clones, over 70% seen once. The specimen was peripheral blood. These receptors were obtained from a man aged 45-65 years with active or convalescent COVID-19. Each CDR3 is given with its conserved first and last residue. The order of the fields is J gene, clone size, CDR3 length, V gene, D gene, CDR3 DNA, CDR3 protein. D genes are given only for firm matches. Not every row has a clone size; where given, it reads once, few, many or a size class.

TRBJ2-7 | - | 13 | TRBV5-1 | TRBD1 | TGCGCCAGCGGGGACAGGGGGGGCTACGAGCAGTACTTC | CASGDRGGYEQYF
TRBJ2-6 | - | 16 | TRBV11-2 | - | TGTGCCAGCAGCGAAGGACAGAACTCTGGGGCCAACGTCCTGACTTTC | CASSEGQNSGANVLTF
TRBJ2-2 | few | 12 | TRBV28 | - | TGTGCCAGCAGCCTTGGACATGTGGAGCTGTTTTTT | CASSLGHVELFF
TRBJ1-6 | - | 15 | TRBV24-1 | - | TGTGCCACCAGTCCCGGGGGACGGCGTAATTCACCCCTCCACTTT | CATSPGGRRNSPLHF
TRBJ2-5 | - | 15 | TRBV2 | - | TGTGCCAGCAGTGAAAGCTTCGGGGGTCGGGAGACCCAGTACTTC | CASSESFGGRETQYF
TRBJ2-3 | - | 15 | TRBV28 | TRBD2 | TGTGCCAGCATCCCCGGGACTAGTTTCGCAGATACGCAGTATTTT | CASIPGTSFADTQYF
TRBJ2-1 | - | 15 | TRBV19 | - | TGTGCCAGTAGTGGATGGGACTCAAATTACAATGAGCAGTTCTTC | CASSGWDSNYNEQFF
TRBJ2-1 | - | 15 | TRBV7-2 | TRBD2 | TGTGCCAGCAGCTTAGCCAGCGGGAGGATCAATGAGCAGTTCTTC | CASSLASGRINEQFF
TRBJ1-5 | once | 12 | TRBV12-3/TRBV12-4 | - | TGTGCCAGCAGTCTACTTCCCCAGCCCCAGCATTTT | CASSLLPQPQHF
TRBJ2-3 | - | 14 | TRBV13 | - | TGTGCCAGCAGCCCCCGGACTCGGAGGGATACGCAGTATTTT | CASSPRTRRDTQYF
TRBJ1-2 | - | 15 | TRBV27 | - | TGTGCCAGCAGCCTGGGGCGACAGCCAATCTATGGCTACACCTTC | CASSLGRQPIYGYTF
TRBJ2-3 | - | 16 | TRBV9 | TRBD1 | TGTGCCAGCAGCGTAGGAATTGGACAGGGGACAGATACGCAGTATTTT | CASSVGIGQGTDTQYF
TRBJ2-7 | - | 13 | TRBV28 | - | TGTGCCAGCAGGCAAAATCAGGGCTACGAGCAGTACTTC | CASRQNQGYEQYF
TRBJ1-1 | - | 16 | TRBV3-1/TRBV3-2 | - | TGTGCCAGCAGCCAGGCGGGGGGGGCCAGGGGACCTGAAGCTTTCTTT | CASSQAGGARGPEAFF
TRBJ2-3 | few | 14 | TRBV9 | TRBD2 | TGTGCCAGCAGCGGTAGCGGGGTCACAGATACGCAGTATTTT | CASSGSGVTDTQYF
TRBJ2-1 | - | 15 | TRBV3-1/TRBV3-2 | TRBD2 | TGTGCCAGCAGCCAAGCGGGGGGGGGCTACAATGAGCAGTTCTTC | CASSQAGGGYNEQFF
TRBJ2-1 | - | 19 | TRBV19 | TRBD2 | TGTGCCAGTAGTATAGGGCCCCGGCTAGCGGGAGGGCTAAGAAATGAGCAGTTCTTC | CASSIGPRLAGGLRNEQFF
TRBJ2-1 | once | 15 | TRBV14 | - | TGTGCCAGCGCTCCCTCGCTAGCGCTTGGGCATGAGCAGTTCTTC | CASAPSLALGHEQFF
TRBJ2-1 | - | 10 | TRBV28 | - | TGTGCCAGCAGCTATATTGAGCAGTTCTTC | CASSYIEQFF
TRBJ2-2 | - | 16 | TRBV3-1/TRBV3-2 | TRBD2 | TGTGCCAGCAGCCCCCCGGGACTAGGGGTGGCCGGGGAGCTGTTTTTT | CASSPPGLGVAGELFF
TRBJ2-2 | - | 15 | TRBV7-2 | TRBD2 | TGTGCCAGCAGCCCCATAGCGGGTAACACCGGGGAGCTGTTTTTT | CASSPIAGNTGELFF
TRBJ2-7 | - | 12 | TRBV24-1 | - | TGTGCCACCAGTGATCCGCGGGACAGTCTGTACTTC | CATSDPRDSLYF
TRBJ1-1 | - | 14 | TRBV29-1 | - | TGCAGCGTTGAACCCTGGGGACACGGGACTGAAGCTTTCTTT | CSVEPWGHGTEAFF
TRBJ1-1 | - | 17 | TRBV7-3 | TRBD1 | TGTGCCAGCAGCTTTCAGGGGGTCTCATCAGCCTGGACTGAAGCTTTCTTT | CASSFQGVSSAWTEAFF
TRBJ2-3 | - | 15 | TRBV7-9 | TRBD1 | TGTGCCAGCAGCATAACAGGGGGCGCCGCAGATACGCAGTATTTT | CASSITGGAADTQYF
TRBJ2-3 | - | 15 | TRBV4-1 | TRBD1 | TGCGCCAGCAGCCGGGACAGGGGGGCCACAGATACGCAGTATTTT | CASSRDRGATDTQYF
TRBJ2-7 | few | 16 | TRBV3-1/TRBV3-2 | - | TGTGCCAGCAGCCCCACAGTTGCTAGCGCTACCTACGAGCAGTACTTC | CASSPTVASATYEQYF
TRBJ1-5 | - | 18 | TRBV30 | TRBD1 | TGTGCCTGGACCCTAGAAGGGGGACAGGGGCGGCAAAATCAGCCCCAGCATTTT | CAWTLEGGQGRQNQPQHF